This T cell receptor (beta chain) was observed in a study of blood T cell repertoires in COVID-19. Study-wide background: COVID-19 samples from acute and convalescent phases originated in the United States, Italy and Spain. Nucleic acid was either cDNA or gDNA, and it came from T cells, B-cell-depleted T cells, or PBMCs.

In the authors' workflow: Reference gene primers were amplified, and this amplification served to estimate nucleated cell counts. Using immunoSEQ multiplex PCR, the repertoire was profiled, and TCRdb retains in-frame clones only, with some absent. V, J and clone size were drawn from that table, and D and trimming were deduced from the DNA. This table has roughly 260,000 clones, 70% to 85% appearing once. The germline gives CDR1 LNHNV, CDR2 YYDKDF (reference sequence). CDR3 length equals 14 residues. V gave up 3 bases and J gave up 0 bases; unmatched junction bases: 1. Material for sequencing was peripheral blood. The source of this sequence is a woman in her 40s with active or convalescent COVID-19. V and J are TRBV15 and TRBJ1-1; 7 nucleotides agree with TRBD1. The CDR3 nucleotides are TGTGCCACCAGCAGGGGGACAGTGAACACTGAAGCTTTCTTT. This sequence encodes CATSRGTVNTEAFF.